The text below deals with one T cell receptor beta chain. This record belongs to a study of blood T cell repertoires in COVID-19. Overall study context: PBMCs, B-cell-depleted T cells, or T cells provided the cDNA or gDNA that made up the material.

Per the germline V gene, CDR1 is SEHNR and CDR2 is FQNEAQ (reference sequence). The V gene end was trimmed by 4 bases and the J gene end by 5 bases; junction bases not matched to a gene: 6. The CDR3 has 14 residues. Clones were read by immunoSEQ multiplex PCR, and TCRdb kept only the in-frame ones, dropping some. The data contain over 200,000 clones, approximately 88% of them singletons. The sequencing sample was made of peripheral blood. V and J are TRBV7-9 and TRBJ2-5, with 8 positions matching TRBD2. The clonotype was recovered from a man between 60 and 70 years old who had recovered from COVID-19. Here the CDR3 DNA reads TGTGCCAGCAGCTGGGGACTAGACTTGGAGACCCAGTACTTC. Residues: CASSWGLDLETQYF.